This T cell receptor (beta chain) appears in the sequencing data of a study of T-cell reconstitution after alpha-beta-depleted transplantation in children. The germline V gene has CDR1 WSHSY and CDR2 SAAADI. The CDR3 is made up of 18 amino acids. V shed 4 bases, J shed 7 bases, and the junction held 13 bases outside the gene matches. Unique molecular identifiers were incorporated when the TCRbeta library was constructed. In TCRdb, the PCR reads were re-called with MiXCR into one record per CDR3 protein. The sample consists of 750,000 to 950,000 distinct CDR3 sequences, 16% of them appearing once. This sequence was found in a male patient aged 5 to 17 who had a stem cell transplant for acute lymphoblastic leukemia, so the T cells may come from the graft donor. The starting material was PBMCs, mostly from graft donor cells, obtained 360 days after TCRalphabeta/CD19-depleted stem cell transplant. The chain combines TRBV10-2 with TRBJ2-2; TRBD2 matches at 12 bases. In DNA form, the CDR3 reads TGCGCCAGCAGTGGGCTCCCGGGACTAGCGGGCCGTGACGGGGAGCTGTTTTTT. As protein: CASSGLPGLAGRDGELFF.